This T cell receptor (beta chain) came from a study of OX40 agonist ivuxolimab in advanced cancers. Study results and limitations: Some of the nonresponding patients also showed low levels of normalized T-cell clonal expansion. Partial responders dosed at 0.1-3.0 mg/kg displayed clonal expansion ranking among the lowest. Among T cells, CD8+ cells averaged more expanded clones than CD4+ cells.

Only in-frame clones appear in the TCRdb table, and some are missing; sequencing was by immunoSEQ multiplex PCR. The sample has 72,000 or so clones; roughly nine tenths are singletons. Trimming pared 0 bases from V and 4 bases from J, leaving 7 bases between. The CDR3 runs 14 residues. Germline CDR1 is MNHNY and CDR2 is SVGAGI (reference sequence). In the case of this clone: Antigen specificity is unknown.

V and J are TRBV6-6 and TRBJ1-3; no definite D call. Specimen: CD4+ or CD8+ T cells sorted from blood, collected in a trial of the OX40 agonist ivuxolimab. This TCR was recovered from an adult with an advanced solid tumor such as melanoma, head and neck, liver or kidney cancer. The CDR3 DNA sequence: TGTGCCAGCAGTTACTCTTTGTCGGGAAACACCATATATTTT. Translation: CASSYSLSGNTIYF.